This T cell receptor beta chain originates from a study of CD8 T cells in ankylosing spondylitis. Notes on the study in general: Typical of ankylosing spondylitis blood, it appeared, was a TCR beta motif of eight highly homologous variants. Those disease-linked clones were CD8+; they were also relatively rare in peripheral blood. Reports of some motif variants in reactive arthritis synovial fluid and blood predate this one. Disease-linked clones were reportedly significantly enriched in matched ankylosing spondylitis synovial fluid.

V lost 7 bases and J 2 bases, leaving 15 bases between the germline ends. CDR3 size: 15 residues. Generation of TCR beta libraries employed quantitative 5'-RACE incorporating molecular barcodes. Using its own MiXCR run on the 5' RACE reads, TCRdb lists one record per CDR3 protein. The sample has about 330,000 distinct CDR3 sequences; approximately 8.2% are singletons. This clonotype has a handful of counts. No antigen is known for it. The rearrangement joins TRBV12-3 or TRBV12-4 to TRBJ2-1, with D tentatively TRBD1 or TRBD2 (5 bases each). This clonotype was sampled from a male donor with ankylosing spondylitis. Sequencing was performed on blood, either unsorted or a sorted T cell fraction (not recorded which). This CDR3 is CASTYRDPTYNEQFF. The DNA of the CDR3 is TGTGCCAGCACCTACCGGGACCCAACCTACAATGAGCAGTTCTTC.